A selection of T cell receptor beta chains follows, all from one sample in a study of T cells in Graves' hyperthyroidism and ophthalmopathy. TCRdb fed the multiplex PCR reads into MiXCR, producing one record per CDR3 protein. The data show a few hundred thousand distinct CDR3 sequences, with approximately 13% seen just once and 30% to 35% held by the top ten. The specimen was blood. The receptors stem from a woman in her thirties or forties with Graves' ophthalmopathy. Both conserved end residues are part of each CDR3. A D gene is named only where the DNA matches it firmly. Clone size appears in some rows only: once, few, many, or a class for an expanded clone.

many	TRBD1	TRBJ2-3	TRBV2	CASIGTATPTDTQYF	TGTGCCAGCATCGGGACAGCCACCCCCACAGATACGCAGTATTTT
once	TRBD1	TRBJ2-3	TRBV12-3/TRBV12-4	CASNPGQRTDTQYF	TGTGCCAGCAATCCGGGACAGCGCACAGATACGCAGTATTTT
few	.	TRBJ1-1	TRBV24-1	CATSDEGYTEAFF	TGTGCCACCTCGGATGAGGGCTACACTGAAGCTTTCTTT
many	TRBD1	TRBJ1-2	TRBV28	CASTPIRGQGVGGYTF	TGTGCCAGCACCCCAATTAGGGGACAGGGGGTCGGTGGCTACACCTTC
.	.	TRBJ1-3	TRBV19	CASSIRQRSGNTIYF	TGTGCCAGTAGTATTCGACAGCGCTCTGGAAACACCATATATTTT
many	.	TRBJ2-3	TRBV2	CASSPRPLADTQYF	TGTGCCAGCAGTCCCCGGCCTCTCGCTGATACGCAGTATTTT
many	.	TRBJ2-3	TRBV7-9	CASSLQGADTQYF	TGTGCCAGCAGCTTACAGGGCGCAGATACGCAGTATTTT
few	.	TRBJ2-6	TRBV6-1	CASRPNSGANVLTF	TGTGCCAGCAGACCAAACTCTGGGGCCAACGTCCTGACTTTC
few	.	TRBJ2-1	TRBV2	CASRRLTGSSYNEQFF	TGTGCCAGCAGGCGGCTAACGGGGAGCTCCTACAATGAGCAGTTCTTC
many	.	TRBJ2-1	TRBV5-8	CASSFHRDYNEQFF	TGTGCCAGCAGCTTCCATAGGGACTACAATGAGCAGTTCTTC
many	TRBD1	TRBJ2-7	TRBV6-1	CASRPRGTGLYEQYF	TGTGCCAGCAGACCCAGGGGGACAGGGCTCTACGAGCAGTACTTC
many	.	TRBJ1-1	TRBV11-2	CASSFTMNTEAFF	TGTGCCAGCAGCTTCACAATGAACACTGAAGCTTTCTTT
.	.	TRBJ2-7	TRBV28	CASRTDGYEQYF	TGTGCCAGCAGGACGGATGGATACGAGCAGTACTTC
many	TRBD2	TRBJ2-1	TRBV6-1	CASSATGGTYNEQFF	TGTGCCAGCAGTGCAACCGGGGGGACCTACAATGAGCAGTTCTTC
.	.	TRBJ1-2	TRBV13	CASSTPVVENYGYTF	TGTGCCAGCAGCACCCCGGTAGTAGAGAACTATGGCTACACCTTC
many	.	TRBJ1-4	TRBV7-9	CASSPRGENEKLFF	TGTGCCAGCAGCCCCCGCGGGGAGAATGAAAAACTGTTTTTT
.	.	TRBJ2-2	TRBV24-1	CATSDFAAGGLTGELFF	TGTGCCACCAGTGATTTTGCCGCAGGGGGGCTCACCGGGGAGCTGTTTTTT
many	.	TRBJ1-1	TRBV12-3/TRBV12-4	CASRPNRNTEAFF	TGTGCCAGCAGACCAAACAGGAACACTGAAGCTTTCTTT
many	.	TRBJ2-2	TRBV6-1	CASNPLWRMGGSNTGELFF	TGTGCCAGCAACCCACTGTGGAGGATGGGGGGATCGAACACCGGGGAGCTGTTTTTT
.	TRBD1	TRBJ2-7	TRBV7-9	CASSLGQEGIPQYF	TGTGCCAGCAGCTTGGGACAGGAAGGGATACCGCAGTACTTC
few	.	TRBJ2-7	TRBV27	CASSLMPFGTVQYF	TGTGCCAGCAGTTTAATGCCCTTTGGTACTGTGCAGTACTTC
.	.	TRBJ2-3	TRBV20-1	CSASRGIGGDTQYF	TGCAGTGCTAGTAGGGGGATTGGCGGAGATACGCAGTATTTT
.	.	TRBJ1-1	TRBV25-1	CASSLSPAGAFTEAFF	TGTGCCAGCAGTCTATCCCCAGCAGGGGCCTTCACTGAAGCTTTCTTT
many	.	TRBJ2-1	TRBV28	CASISMTSGFYNEQFF	TGTGCCAGCATCTCGATGACTAGTGGATTCTACAATGAGCAGTTCTTC
many	TRBD1	TRBJ1-2	TRBV12-3/TRBV12-4	CASSPPPGTGSYGYTF	TGTGCCAGCAGCCCCCCCCCCGGGACAGGGTCCTATGGCTACACCTTC
many	.	TRBJ1-2	TRBV10-2	CASSTGTLANYGYTF	TGCGCCAGCAGCACCGGGACACTAGCTAACTATGGCTACACCTTC
.	.	TRBJ1-4	TRBV2	CASKQPKDPEGEKLFF	TGTGCCAGCAAGCAACCTAAGGACCCCGAAGGTGAAAAACTGTTTTTT
.	.	TRBJ2-2	TRBV27	CATRRGQDTGELFF	TGTGCCACACGTCGGGGGCAGGACACCGGGGAGCTGTTTTTT
.	TRBD2	TRBJ2-1	TRBV4-1	CASAGLAGVDEQFF	TGCGCCAGCGCGGGCTTAGCGGGAGTCGATGAGCAGTTCTTC
few	.	TRBJ2-1	TRBV7-9	CASRGRELLGAGNEQFF	TGTGCCAGCCGGGGACGGGAATTACTAGGGGCGGGCAATGAGCAGTTCTTC
.	.	TRBJ1-3	TRBV7-3	CASSPSRAGNTIYF	TGTGCCAGCAGCCCGTCGAGGGCTGGAAACACCATATATTTT
many	.	TRBJ1-2	TRBV5-1	CASSLAPLYGYTF	TGCGCCAGCAGCTTGGCCCCCCTGTATGGCTACACCTTC
few	TRBD1	TRBJ1-5	TRBV29-1	CSVVYGQGGNQPQHF	TGCAGCGTTGTTTATGGCCAGGGGGGCAATCAGCCCCAGCATTTT
few	TRBD2	TRBJ2-7	TRBV19	CASSRGGGSSYEQYF	TGTGCCAGTAGTAGGGGCGGGGGGAGCTCCTACGAGCAGTACTTC
.	.	TRBJ2-5	TRBV18	CASFGSVQETQYF	TGTGCCAGCTTCGGGTCTGTTCAAGAGACCCAGTACTTC
many	.	TRBJ2-7	TRBV12-3/TRBV12-4	CASSLGLGEQYF	TGTGCCAGCAGTTTAGGACTTGGCGAGCAGTACTTC
few	TRBD2	TRBJ2-7	TRBV7-9	CASSFRLAGPYEQYF	TGTGCCAGCAGCTTCAGACTAGCGGGTCCCTACGAGCAGTACTTC
many	.	TRBJ2-1	TRBV7-9	CASSQSTRSNEQFF	TGTGCCAGCAGCCAAAGTACCAGGTCCAATGAGCAGTTCTTC
many	.	TRBJ2-7	TRBV11-2	CASSSTDEQYF	TGTGCCAGCAGCTCGACAGACGAGCAGTACTTC